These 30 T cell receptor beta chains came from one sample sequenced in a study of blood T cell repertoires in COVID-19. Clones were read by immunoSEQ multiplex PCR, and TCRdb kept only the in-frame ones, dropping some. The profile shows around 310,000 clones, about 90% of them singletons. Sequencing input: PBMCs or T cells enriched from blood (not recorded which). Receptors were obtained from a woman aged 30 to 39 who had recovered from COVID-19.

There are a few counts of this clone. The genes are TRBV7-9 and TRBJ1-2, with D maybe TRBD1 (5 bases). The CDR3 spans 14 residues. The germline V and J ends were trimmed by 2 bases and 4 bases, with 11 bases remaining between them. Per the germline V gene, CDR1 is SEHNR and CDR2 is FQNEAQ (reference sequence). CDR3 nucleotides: TGTGCCAGCAGCTTACTTGGGGGGGGCTATGGCTACACCTTC. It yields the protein CASSLLGGGYGYTF.

The CDR3: CASSLSELRETLGGELFF. The CDR3 DNA follows: TGTGCCAGCAGCTTATCCGAACTGCGGGAGACCCTCGGCGGGGAGCTGTTTTTT. The chain carries TRBV7-9 and TRBJ2-2, with 7 bases fitting TRBD2. The CDR3 totals 18 residues. The germline CDR1 and CDR2 sequences are SEHNR and FQNEAQ (reference sequence). The V and J ends lost 2 bases and 7 bases, in that order; junction bases with no gene match: 16.

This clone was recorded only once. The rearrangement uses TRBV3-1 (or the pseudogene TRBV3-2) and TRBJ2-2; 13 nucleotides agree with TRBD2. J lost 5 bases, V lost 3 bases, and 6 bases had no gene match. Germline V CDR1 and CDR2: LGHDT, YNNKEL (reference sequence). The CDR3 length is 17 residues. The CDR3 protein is CASSHSGLAGATGELFF. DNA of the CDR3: TGTGCCAGCAGCCATTCTGGACTAGCGGGAGCGACCGGGGAGCTGTTTTTT.

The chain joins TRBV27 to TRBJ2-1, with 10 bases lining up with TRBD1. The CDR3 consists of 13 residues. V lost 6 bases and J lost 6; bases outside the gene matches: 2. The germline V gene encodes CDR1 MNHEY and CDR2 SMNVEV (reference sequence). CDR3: CASRRTGGNEQFF. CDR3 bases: TGTGCCAGCAGAAGGACAGGGGGCAATGAGCAGTTCTTC.

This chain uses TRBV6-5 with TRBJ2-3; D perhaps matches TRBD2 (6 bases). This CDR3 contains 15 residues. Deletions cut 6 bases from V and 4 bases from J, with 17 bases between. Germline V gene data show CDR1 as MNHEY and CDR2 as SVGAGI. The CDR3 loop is CASSGGAGRADTQYF. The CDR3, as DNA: TGTGCCAGCAGCGGGGGTGCCGGGAGAGCAGATACGCAGTATTTT.

In DNA form, the CDR3 reads TGTGCCAGCAGTTTAGCGGGAGTACCCTCCTACGAGCAGTACTTC. This codes for CASSLAGVPSYEQYF. This rearrangement joins TRBV28 to TRBJ2-7, with 7 bases identical to TRBD2. The trim removed 2 bases at V and 0 bases at J, leaving 4 bases unmatched. This CDR3 has 15 amino acids. Germline-derived CDR1 and CDR2 are MDHEN and SYDVKM. The variable domain in full, completed from reference TRBV28 and TRBJ2-7, reads DVKVTQSSRYLVKRTGEKVFLECVQDMDHENMFWYRQDPGLGLRLIYFSYDVKMKEKGDIPEGYSVSREKKERFSLILESASTNQTSMYLCASSLAGVPSYEQYFGPGTRLTVT.

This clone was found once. CDR3 protein: CAWSRGSANEKLFF. DNA of the CDR3: TGTGCCTGGAGTAGGGGAAGCGCTAATGAAAAACTGTTTTTT. The V call is TRBV30, the J call TRBJ1-4, with a possible D match to TRBD1 (5 bases). V was shortened by 2 bases and J by 3 bases, with 10 bases between the two germline ends. The CDR3 consists of 14 residues. CDR1 GTSNPN and CDR2 SVGIG come from the germline V gene (reference sequence). The complete variable domain, with remaining parts taken from reference TRBV30 and TRBJ1-4, reads SQTIHQWPATLVQPVGSPLSLECTVEGTSNPNLYWYRQAAGRGLQLLFYSVGIGQISSEVPQNLSASRPQDRQFILSSKKLLLSDSGFYLCAWSRGSANEKLFFGSGTQLSVL.

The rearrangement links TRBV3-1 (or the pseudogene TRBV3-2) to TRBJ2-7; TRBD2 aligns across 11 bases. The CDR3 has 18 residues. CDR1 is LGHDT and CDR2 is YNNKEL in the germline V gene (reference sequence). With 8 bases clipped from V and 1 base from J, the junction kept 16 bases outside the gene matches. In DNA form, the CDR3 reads TGTGCCAGCCTCACTCGGGAAGTGGGACTAGCGGAATCCTACGAGCAGTACTTC. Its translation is CASLTREVGLAESYEQYF.

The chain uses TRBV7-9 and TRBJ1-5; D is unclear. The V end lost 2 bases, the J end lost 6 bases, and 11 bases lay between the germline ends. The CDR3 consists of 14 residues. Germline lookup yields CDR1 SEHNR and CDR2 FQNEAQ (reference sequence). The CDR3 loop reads CASSLSGSGQPQHF. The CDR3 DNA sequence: TGTGCCAGCAGCTTATCCGGGAGCGGTCAGCCCCAGCATTTT.

CDR3 in amino acids: CASSQLAGGEGEQFF. The CDR3 nucleotides are TGCGCCAGCAGCCAACTAGCGGGAGGTGAGGGTGAGCAGTTCTTC. The chain employs TRBV4-1 and TRBJ2-1; 11 nucleotides match TRBD2. Germline values: CDR1 MGHRA, CDR2 YSYEKL. After removal of 2 bases from V and 9 bases from J, the junction contained 6 bases not matched to a gene. The CDR3 is made up of 15 amino acids.

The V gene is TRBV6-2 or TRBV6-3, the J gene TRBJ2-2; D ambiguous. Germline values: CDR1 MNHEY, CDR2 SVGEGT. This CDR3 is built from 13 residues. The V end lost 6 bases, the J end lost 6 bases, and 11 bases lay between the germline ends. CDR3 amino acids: CASSSQSPGELFF. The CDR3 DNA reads TGTGCCAGCAGCTCCCAATCCCCCGGGGAGCTGTTTTTT.

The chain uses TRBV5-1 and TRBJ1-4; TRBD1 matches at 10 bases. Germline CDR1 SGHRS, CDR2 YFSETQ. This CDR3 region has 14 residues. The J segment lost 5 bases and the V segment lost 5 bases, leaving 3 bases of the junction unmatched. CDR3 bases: TGCGCCAGCAGACAGGGACAGGGGAATGAAAAACTGTTTTTT. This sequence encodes CASRQGQGNEKLFF. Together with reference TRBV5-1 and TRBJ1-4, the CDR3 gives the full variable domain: KAGVTQTPRYLIKTRGQQVTLSCSPISGHRSVSWYQQTPGQGLQFLFEYFSETQRNKGNFPGRFSGRQFSNSRSEMNVSTLELGDSALYLCASRQGQGNEKLFFGSGTQLSVL.

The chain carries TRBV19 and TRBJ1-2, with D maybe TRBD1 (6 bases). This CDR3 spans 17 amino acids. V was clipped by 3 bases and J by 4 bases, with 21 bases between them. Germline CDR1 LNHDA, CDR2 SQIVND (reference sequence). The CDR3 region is CASSIYQGPIRAYGYTF. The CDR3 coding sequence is TGTGCCAGTAGTATCTATCAGGGGCCCATTAGGGCCTATGGCTACACCTTC.

CDR3 sequence (DNA): TGCGCCAGCAGCCAGGCTGGGACAGGCCATAATTCACCCCTCCACTTT. This translates into CASSQAGTGHNSPLHF. The chain is built from TRBV4-1 and TRBJ1-6; 8 bases align to TRBD1. The V and J ends lost 3 bases and 5 bases, in that order; junction bases with no gene match: 6. This CDR3 spans 16 amino acids. The V gene's germline CDR1 is MGHRA and CDR2 YSYEKL.

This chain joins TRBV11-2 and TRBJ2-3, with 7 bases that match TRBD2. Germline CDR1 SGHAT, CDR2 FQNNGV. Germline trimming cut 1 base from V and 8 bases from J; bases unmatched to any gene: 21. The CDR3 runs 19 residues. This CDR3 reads CASSLGRARKRREFGTQYF. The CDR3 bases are TGTGCCAGCAGCTTAGGCCGCGCCCGGAAGAGGCGGGAGTTCGGTACGCAGTATTTT.

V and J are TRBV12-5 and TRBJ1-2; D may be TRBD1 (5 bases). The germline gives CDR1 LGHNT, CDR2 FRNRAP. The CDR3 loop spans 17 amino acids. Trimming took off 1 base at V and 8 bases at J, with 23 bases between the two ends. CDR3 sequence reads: CASGLATDSRGFGGYTF. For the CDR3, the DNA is TGTGCTAGTGGTTTGGCCACCGACTCTCGGGGGTTCGGGGGCTACACCTTC.

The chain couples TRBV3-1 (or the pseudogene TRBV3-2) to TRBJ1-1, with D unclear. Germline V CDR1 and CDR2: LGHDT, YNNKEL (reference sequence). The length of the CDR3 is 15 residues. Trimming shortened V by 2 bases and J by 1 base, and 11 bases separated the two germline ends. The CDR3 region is CASSQIWAGNTEAFF. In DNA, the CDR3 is TGTGCCAGCAGCCAAATATGGGCAGGGAACACTGAAGCTTTCTTT.

The CDR3 bases are TGCGCCAGCACGTTGTTGGGACAGGGTAGTTCACCCCTCCACTTT. The encoded protein is CASTLLGQGSSPLHF. The chain has TRBV5-1 and TRBJ1-6, with 9 bases fitting TRBD1. The CDR3 extends over 15 amino acids. Germline V gene lookup returns CDR1 SGHRS and CDR2 YFSETQ. Losses at the gene ends were 6 bases for V and 9 bases for J; bases not matched to a gene: 10.

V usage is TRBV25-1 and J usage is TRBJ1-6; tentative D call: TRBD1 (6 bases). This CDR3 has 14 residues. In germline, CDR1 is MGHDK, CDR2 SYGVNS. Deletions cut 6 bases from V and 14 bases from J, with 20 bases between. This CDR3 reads CASSPARPGVTLHF. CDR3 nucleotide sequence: TGTGCCAGCAGCCCCGCCAGGCCAGGGGTTACCCTCCACTTT.

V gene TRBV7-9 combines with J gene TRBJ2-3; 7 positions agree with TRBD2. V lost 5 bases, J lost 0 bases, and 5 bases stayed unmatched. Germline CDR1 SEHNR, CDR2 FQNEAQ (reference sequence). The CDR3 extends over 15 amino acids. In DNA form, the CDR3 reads TGTGCCAGCAGCCGAAAAGCGGGAAGCACAGATACGCAGTATTTT. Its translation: CASSRKAGSTDTQYF. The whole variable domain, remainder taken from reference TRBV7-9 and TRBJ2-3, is DTGVSQNPRHKITKRGQNVTFRCDPISEHNRLYWYRQTLGQGPEFLTYFQNEAQLEKSRLLSDRFSAERPKGSFSTLEIQRTEQGDSAMYLCASSRKAGSTDTQYFGPGTRLTVL.

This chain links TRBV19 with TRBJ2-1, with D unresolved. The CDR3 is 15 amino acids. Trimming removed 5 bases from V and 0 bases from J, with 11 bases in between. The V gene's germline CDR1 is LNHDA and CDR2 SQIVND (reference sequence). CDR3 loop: CASSLTLSSYNEQFF. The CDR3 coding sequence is TGTGCCAGTAGTTTAACGCTGAGCTCCTACAATGAGCAGTTCTTC.

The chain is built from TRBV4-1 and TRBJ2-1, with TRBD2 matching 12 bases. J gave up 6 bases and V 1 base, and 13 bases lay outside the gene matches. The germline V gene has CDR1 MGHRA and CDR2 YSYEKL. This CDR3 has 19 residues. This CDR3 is CASSQVRGLAGGEPNEQFF. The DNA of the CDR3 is TGCGCCAGCAGCCAAGTACGTGGGCTAGCGGGGGGGGAACCCAATGAGCAGTTCTTC.

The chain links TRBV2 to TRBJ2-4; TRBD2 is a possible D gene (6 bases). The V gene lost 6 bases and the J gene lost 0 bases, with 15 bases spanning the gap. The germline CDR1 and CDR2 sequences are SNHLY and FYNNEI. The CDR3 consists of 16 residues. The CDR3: CASRSIADLAKNIQYF. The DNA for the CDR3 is TGTGCCAGCAGATCTATAGCGGACTTAGCCAAAAACATTCAGTACTTC.

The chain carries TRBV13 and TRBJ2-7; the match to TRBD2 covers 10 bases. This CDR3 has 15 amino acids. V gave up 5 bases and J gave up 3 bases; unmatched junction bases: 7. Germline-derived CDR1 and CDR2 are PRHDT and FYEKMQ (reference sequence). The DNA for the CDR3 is TGTGCCAGCAGCCCCGGACTAGCGGTCATCTACGAGCAGTACTTC. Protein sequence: CASSPGLAVIYEQYF.

The CDR3: CASTESQNNEQFF. CDR3 bases: TGTGCCAGCACCGAATCACAGAACAATGAGCAGTTCTTC. This chain joins TRBV5-5 and TRBJ2-1; no firm D call. The length of the CDR3 is 13 residues. The germline V and J ends were trimmed by 6 bases and 5 bases, with 12 bases remaining between them. In germline, CDR1 is SGHKS, CDR2 YYEKEE (reference sequence).

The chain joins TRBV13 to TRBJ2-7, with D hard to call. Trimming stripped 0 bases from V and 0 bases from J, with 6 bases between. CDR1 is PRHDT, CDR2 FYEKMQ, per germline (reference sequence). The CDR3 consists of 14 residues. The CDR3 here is CASSLGPSSYEQYF. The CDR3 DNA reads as TGTGCCAGCAGCTTAGGCCCTAGCTCCTACGAGCAGTACTTC.

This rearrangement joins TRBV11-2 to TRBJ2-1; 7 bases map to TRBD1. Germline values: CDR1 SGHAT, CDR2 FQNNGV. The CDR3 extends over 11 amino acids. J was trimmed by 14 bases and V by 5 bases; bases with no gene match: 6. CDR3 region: CASSQRGLEFF. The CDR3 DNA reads TGTGCCAGCAGCCAGAGGGGGCTCGAGTTCTTC.

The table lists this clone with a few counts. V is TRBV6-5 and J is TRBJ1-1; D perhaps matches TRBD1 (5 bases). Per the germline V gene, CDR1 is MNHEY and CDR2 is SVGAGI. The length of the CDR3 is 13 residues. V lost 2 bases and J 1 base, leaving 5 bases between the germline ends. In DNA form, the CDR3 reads TGTGCCAGCAGTTACAGGGGGAACACTGAAGCTTTCTTT. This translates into CASSYRGNTEAFF.

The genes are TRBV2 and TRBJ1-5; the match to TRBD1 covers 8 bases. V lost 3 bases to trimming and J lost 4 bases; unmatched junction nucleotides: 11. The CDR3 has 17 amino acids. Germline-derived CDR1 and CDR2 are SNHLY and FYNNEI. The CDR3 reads CASSDRAGGWGNQPQHF. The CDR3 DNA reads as TGTGCCAGCAGTGATCGGGCAGGGGGCTGGGGGAATCAGCCCCAGCATTTT.

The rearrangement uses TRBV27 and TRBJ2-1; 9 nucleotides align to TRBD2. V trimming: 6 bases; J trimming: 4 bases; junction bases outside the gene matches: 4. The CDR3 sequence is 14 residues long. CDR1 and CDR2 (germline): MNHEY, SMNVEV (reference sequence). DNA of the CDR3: TGTGCCAGCAGGTTAGCGGGAGATTACAATGAGCAGTTCTTC. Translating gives CASRLAGDYNEQFF.